This T cell receptor (beta chain) was sequenced for a study of T cell repertoires in cytomegalovirus infection. Findings of the study overall: Across the ex vivo response, the dominant clonotypes were HLA-C-restricted CMV-specific TCR beta clonotypes.

Comments on this clonotype: The antigen is not known.

Each CDR3 protein is one row after TCRdb ran MiXCR on the reads. The data contain some 680,000 distinct CDR3 sequences, less than 40% of them seen just once; the ten biggest clones take up about 2.8%. The CDR3 totals 15 residues. V was trimmed by 3 bases and J by 1 base, leaving 10 bases between them. The germline gives CDR1 MDHEN, CDR2 SYDVKM. The chain employs TRBV28 and TRBJ2-4; D perhaps matches TRBD2 (5 bases). Sequencing was carried out using PBMCs. This TCR came from a human donor in good health (CMV status not recorded). Some clones in this sample may be carry-over from other donors' samples. CDR3 coding DNA: TGTGCCAGCAGTTTTCGGGGTTTTGCCAAAAACATTCAGTACTTC. Its translation: CASSFRGFAKNIQYF.